This T cell receptor beta chain is drawn from a study of brain T cells in children with intractable seizures. The germline gives CDR1 SGHDT, CDR2 YYEEEE. This CDR3 has 16 residues. J gave up 4 bases and V 0 bases, and 8 bases lay outside the gene matches. The time point here: blood from clinic visit 5 months post-surgery; TSC patient then seizure free. Data came from immunoSEQ multiplex PCR; TCRdb stores just in-frame clones and leaves some out. The data show about 340,000 clones, with 85% to 95% seen just once and around 5% held by the top ten. This sequence joins TRBV5-6 and TRBJ1-2; 8 bases are shared with TRBD1. This TCR derives from a boy in the first two years of life with tuberous sclerosis and intractable seizures. This specimen consisted of peripheral blood, obtained about 5 months after surgery. CDR3 region: CASSLELTGALYGYTF. For the CDR3, the DNA is TGTGCCAGCAGCTTGGAATTGACAGGGGCCCTCTATGGCTACACCTTC.